The rows below give T cell receptor beta chains drawn from one sample of a study of graft-versus-host responses after intestinal transplantation. These receptors' antigens are unknown. The data were produced by immunoSEQ multiplex PCR, yet TCRdb's version contains in-frame clones alone and is incomplete. The table records about 120,000 clones, 90% of them present only once. Sequenced material: unstimulated CD4+ T cells sorted from spleen or lymph node cells, taken before intestinal transplant. Source of these receptors: a human donor who received an intestinal transplant. Both conserved end residues are trimmed from each CDR3.

>TRBJ1-3|TRBV6-1
ASSQLGHGGNTIY
>TRBJ1-1|TRBV5-1
ASSFPGSNTEAF
>TRBJ2-2|TRBV7-2
ASSWDSNTGELF
>TRBJ2-7|TRBV27
ASSPQTAGQPNVLGQY
>TRBJ1-1|TRBV18
ASSPLQGAAEAF
>TRBJ2-3|TRBV29-1
SERLAGGTDTQY
>TRBJ2-6|TRBV7-2
ASSLFSRGANVLT
>TRBJ1-5|TRBV6-5
ASTMGGNQPQH
>TRBJ2-3|TRBV27
ASSKRTGGGTDTQY
>TRBJ1-4|TRBV6-1
ASSLDRINEKLF
>TRBJ2-2|TRBV7-3
ASRHDRATGVTGELF
>TRBJ1-5|TRBV19
ASSATGGDQPQH